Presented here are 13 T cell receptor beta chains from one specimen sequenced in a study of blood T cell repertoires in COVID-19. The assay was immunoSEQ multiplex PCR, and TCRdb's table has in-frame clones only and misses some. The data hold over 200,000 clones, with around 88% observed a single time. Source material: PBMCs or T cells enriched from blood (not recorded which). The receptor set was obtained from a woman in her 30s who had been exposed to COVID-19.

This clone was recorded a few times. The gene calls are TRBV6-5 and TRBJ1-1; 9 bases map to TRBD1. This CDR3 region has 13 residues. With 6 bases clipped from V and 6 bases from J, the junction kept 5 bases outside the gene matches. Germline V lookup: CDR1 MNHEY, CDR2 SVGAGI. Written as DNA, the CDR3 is TGTGCCAGCAGGCAGGGACAGGGCGCTGAAGCTTTCTTT. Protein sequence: CASRQGQGAEAFF.

This CDR3 is CASSLTRLNEQFF. CDR3 in DNA: TGTGCCAGCAGCTTGACTAGGCTCAATGAGCAGTTCTTC. The chain employs TRBV5-5 and TRBJ2-1; possibly TRBD2 for D (5 bases). V was clipped by 1 base and J by 6 bases, with 8 bases between them. Germline CDR1 and CDR2: SGHKS and YYEKEE (reference sequence). The CDR3 sequence is 13 residues long.

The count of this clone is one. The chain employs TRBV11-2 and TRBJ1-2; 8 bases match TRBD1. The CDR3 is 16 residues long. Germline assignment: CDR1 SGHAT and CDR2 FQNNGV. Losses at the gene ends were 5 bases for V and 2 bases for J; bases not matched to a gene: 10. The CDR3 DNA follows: TGTGCCAGCAGCCCCCCCGGGACAGGAAGAAACTATGGCTACACCTTC. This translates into CASSPPGTGRNYGYTF. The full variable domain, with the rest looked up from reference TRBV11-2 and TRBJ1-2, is EAGVAQSPRYKIIEKRQSVAFWCNPISGHATLYWYQQILGQGPKLLIQFQNNGVVDDSQLPKDRFSAERLKGVDSTLKIQPAKLEDSAVYLCASSPPGTGRNYGYTFGSGTRLTVV.

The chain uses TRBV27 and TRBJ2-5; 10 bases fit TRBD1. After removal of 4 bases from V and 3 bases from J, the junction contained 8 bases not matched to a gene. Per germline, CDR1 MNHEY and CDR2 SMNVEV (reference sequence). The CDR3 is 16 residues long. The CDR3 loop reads CASSSSLGTGEETQYF. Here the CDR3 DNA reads TGTGCCAGCAGTTCCTCCCTCGGGACAGGGGAAGAGACCCAGTACTTC.

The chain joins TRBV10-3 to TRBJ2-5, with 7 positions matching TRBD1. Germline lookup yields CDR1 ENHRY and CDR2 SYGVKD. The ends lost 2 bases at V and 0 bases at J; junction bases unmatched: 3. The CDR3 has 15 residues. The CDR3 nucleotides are TGTGCCATCAGTGAGGCAGGGGGTAACCAAGAGACCCAGTACTTC. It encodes CAISEAGGNQETQYF.

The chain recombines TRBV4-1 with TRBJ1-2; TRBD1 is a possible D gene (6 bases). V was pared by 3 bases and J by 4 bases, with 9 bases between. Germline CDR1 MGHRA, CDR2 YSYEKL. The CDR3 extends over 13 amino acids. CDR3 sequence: CASSHGGTYGYTF. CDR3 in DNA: TGCGCCAGCAGCCATGGGGGCACCTATGGCTACACCTTC.

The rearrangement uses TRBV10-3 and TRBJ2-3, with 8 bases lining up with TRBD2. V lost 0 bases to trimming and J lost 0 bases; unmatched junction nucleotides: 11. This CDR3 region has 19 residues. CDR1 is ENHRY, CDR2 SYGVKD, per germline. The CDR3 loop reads CAISESYTSSGDSTDTQYF. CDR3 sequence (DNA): TGTGCCATCAGTGAGTCCTATACTAGTAGCGGGGACAGCACAGATACGCAGTATTTT.

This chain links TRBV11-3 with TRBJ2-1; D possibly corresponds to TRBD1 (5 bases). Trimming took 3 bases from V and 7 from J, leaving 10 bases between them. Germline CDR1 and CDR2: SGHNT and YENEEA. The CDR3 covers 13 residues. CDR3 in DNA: TGTGCCAGCAGCTTTTCAGGGTCTAATGAGCAGTTCTTC. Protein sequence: CASSFSGSNEQFF.

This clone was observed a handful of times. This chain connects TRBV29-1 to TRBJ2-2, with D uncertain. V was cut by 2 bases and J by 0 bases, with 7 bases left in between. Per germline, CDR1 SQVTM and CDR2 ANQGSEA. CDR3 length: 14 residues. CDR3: CSVEPRSNTGELFF. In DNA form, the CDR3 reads TGCAGCGTTGAACCCAGGTCGAACACCGGGGAGCTGTTTTTT.

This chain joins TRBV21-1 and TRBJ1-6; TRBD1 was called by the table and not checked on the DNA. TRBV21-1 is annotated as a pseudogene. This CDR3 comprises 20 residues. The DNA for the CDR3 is TGTGCCAGCAGAACACGTGGAAGTGCGGACGGGACAGCTTATAATTCACCCCTCCACTTT. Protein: CASRTRGSADGTAYNSPLHF.

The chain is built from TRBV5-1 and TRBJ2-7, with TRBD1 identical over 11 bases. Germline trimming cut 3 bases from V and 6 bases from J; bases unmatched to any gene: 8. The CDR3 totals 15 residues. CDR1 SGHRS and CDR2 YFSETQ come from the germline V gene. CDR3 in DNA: TGCGCCAGCAGCTCTGGACAGGGGGCGTACTCCGAGCAGTACTTC. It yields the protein CASSSGQGAYSEQYF.

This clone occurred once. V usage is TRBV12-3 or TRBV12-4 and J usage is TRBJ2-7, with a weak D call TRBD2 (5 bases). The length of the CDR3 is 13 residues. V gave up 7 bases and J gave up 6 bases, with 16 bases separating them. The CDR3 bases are TGTGCCAGCACAACTAGTTATTCTGCCGAGCAGTACTTC. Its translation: CASTTSYSAEQYF.

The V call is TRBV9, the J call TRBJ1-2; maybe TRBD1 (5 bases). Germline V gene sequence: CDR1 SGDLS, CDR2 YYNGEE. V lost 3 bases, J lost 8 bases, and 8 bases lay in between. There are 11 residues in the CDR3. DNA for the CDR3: TGTGCCAGCAGCGCACGGGGGGGCTACACCTTC. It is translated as CASSARGGYTF.